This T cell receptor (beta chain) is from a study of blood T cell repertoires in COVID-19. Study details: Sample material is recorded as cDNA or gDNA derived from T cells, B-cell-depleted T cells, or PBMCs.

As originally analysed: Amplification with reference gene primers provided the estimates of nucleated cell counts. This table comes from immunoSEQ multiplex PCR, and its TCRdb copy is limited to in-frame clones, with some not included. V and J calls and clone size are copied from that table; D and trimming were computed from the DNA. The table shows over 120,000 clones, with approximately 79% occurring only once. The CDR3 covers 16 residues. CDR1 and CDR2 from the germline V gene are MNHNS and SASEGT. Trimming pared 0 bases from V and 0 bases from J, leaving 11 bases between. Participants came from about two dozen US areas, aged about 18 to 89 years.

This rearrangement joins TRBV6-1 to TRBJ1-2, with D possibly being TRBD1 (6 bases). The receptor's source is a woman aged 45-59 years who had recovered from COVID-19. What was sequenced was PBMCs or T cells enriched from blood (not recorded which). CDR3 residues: CASSEAPQGANYGYTF. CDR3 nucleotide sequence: TGTGCCAGCAGTGAAGCGCCACAGGGAGCTAACTATGGCTACACCTTC.